This T cell receptor (beta chain) is from a study of T-cell memory formation after mild COVID-19. Using its own MiXCR run on the 5' RACE reads, TCRdb lists one record per CDR3 protein. The sample has almost 550,000 distinct CDR3 sequences, 20% seen once. With 2 bases clipped from V and 4 bases from J, the junction kept 7 bases outside the gene matches. CDR3 length equals 16 residues. In germline, CDR1 is MGHRA, CDR2 YSYEKL. On this clonotype: Its antigen remains unidentified.

The study, taken as a whole, reports: The second-wave clones peaking on day 37 were not confirmed as SARS-CoV-2-specific. The main location of contracting CD4+ clones was CM and EM, and that of contracting CD8+ clones was EMRA.

The sequence was obtained from an adult woman who had mild COVID-19 (a few samples of this study predate the infection). Cell type and time point are not known. The sample consisted of PBMCs or a T cell subset sorted from them (not recorded which). V is TRBV4-1 and J is TRBJ1-2; 10 bases align to TRBD1. The CDR3 region has the DNA TGCGCCAGCAGCCAACAGGGGACAGGGGACGGCTATGGCTACACCTTC. Translation: CASSQQGTGDGYGYTF.